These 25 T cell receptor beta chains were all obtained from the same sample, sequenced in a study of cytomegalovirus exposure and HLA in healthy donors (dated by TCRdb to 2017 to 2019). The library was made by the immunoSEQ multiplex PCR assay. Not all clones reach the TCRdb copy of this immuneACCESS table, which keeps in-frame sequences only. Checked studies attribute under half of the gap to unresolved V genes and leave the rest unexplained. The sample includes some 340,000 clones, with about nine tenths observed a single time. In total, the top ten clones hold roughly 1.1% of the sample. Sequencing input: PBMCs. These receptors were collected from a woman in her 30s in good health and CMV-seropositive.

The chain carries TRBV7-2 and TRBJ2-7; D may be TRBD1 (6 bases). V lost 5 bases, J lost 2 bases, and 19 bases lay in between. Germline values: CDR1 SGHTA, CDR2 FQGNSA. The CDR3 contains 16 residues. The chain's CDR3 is CASSPQLHRVAYEQYF. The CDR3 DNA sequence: TGTGCCAGCAGCCCGCAGCTGCACAGGGTAGCCTACGAGCAGTACTTC.

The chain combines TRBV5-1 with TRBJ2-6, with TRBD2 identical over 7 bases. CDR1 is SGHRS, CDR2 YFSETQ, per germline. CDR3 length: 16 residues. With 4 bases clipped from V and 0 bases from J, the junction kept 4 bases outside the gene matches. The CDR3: CASSPGGTSGANVLTF. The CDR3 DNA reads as TGCGCCAGCAGCCCGGGGGGTACCTCTGGGGCCAACGTCCTGACTTTC.

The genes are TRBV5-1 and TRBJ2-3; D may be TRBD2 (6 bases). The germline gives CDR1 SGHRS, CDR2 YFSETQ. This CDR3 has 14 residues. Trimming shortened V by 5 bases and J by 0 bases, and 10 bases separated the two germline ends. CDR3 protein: CASRPGTSTDTQYF. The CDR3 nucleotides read TGCGCCAGCAGACCGGGGACTAGCACAGATACGCAGTATTTT. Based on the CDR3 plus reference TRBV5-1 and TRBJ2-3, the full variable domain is KAGVTQTPRYLIKTRGQQVTLSCSPISGHRSVSWYQQTPGQGLQFLFEYFSETQRNKGNFPGRFSGRQFSNSRSEMNVSTLELGDSALYLCASRPGTSTDTQYFGPGTRLTVL.

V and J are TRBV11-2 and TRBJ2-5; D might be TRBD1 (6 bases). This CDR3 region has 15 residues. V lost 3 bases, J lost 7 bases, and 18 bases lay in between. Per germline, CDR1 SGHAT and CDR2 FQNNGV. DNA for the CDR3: TGTGCCAGCAGCTTTGACAGTACCATGACAGGGACCCAGTACTTC. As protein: CASSFDSTMTGTQYF.

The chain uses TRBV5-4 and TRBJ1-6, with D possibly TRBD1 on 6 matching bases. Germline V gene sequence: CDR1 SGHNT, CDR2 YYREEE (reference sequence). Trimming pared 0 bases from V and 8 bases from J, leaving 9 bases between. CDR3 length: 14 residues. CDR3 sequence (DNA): TGTGCCAGCAGCTTGGTCGCAGGGGATTCACCCCTCCACTTT. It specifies CASSLVAGDSPLHF.

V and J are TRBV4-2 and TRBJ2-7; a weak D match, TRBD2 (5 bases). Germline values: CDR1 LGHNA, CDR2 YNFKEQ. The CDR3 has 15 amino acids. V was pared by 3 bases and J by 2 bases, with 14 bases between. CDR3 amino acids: CASSQFGLTTYEQYF. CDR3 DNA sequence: TGTGCCAGCAGCCAGTTCGGACTTACGACCTACGAGCAGTACTTC.

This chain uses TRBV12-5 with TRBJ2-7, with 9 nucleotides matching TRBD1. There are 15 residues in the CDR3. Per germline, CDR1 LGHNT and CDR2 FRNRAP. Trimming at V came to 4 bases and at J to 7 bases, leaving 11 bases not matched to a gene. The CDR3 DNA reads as TGTGCTAGTGGTTCGGGGGACAGGGCTCTCGGTGAGCAGTACTTC. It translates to CASGSGDRALGEQYF.

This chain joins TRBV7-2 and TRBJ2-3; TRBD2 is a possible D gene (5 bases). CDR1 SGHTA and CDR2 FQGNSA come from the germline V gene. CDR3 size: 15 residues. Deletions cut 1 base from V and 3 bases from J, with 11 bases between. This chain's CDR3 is CASSLGASPTDTQYF. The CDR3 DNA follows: TGTGCCAGCAGCTTAGGGGCTAGCCCGACAGATACGCAGTATTTT.

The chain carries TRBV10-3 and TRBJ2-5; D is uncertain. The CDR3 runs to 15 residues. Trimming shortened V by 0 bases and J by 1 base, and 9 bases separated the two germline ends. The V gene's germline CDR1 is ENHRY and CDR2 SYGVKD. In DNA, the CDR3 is TGTGCCATCAGTGAGTCAGGCTGGCGCCAAGAGACCCAGTACTTC. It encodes CAISESGWRQETQYF.

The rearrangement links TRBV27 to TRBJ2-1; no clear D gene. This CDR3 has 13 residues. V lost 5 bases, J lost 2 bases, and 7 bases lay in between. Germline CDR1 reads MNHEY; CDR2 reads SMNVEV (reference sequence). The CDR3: CASSMYAYNEQFF. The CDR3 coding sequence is TGTGCCAGCAGTATGTACGCCTACAATGAGCAGTTCTTC.

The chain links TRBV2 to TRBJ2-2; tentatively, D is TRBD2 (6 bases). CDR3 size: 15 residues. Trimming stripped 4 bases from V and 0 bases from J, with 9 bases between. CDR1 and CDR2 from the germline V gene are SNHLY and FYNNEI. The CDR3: CASSGGRTNTGELFF. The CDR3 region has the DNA TGTGCCAGCAGTGGTGGGAGGACGAACACCGGGGAGCTGTTTTTT.

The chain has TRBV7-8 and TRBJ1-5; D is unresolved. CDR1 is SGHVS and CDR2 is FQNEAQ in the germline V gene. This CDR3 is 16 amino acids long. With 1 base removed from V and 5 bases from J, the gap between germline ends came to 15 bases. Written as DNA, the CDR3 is TGTGCCAGCAGCTTAGAAGAGTCGGGGATGGATCAGCCCCAGCATTTT. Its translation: CASSLEESGMDQPQHF.

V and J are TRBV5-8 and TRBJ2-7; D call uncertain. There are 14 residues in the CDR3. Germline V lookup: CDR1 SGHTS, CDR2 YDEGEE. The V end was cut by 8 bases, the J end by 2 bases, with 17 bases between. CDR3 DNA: TGTGCCAGTACCATGCAGGCCGCCGCCTACGAGCAGTACTTC. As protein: CASTMQAAAYEQYF.

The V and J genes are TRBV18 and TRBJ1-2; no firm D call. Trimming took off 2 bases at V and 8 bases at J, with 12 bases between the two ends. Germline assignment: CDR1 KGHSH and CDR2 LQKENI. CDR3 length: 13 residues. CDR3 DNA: TGTGCCAGCTCACCAGGAGAGGGAGGGGGCTACACCTTC. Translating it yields CASSPGEGGGYTF.

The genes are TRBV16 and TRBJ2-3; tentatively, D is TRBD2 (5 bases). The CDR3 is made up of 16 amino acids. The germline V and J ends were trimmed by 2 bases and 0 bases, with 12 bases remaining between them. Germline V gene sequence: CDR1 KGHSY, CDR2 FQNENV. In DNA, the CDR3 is TGTGCCAGCAGCCAACAGACTACCTCTAGCACAGATACGCAGTATTTT. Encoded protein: CASSQQTTSSTDTQYF.

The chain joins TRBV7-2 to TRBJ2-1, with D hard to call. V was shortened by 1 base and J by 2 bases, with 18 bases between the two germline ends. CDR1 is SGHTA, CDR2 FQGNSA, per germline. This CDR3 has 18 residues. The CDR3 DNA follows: TGTGCCAGCAGCTTAGGATCCGCCCACGAAGTTCCCTACAATGAGCAGTTCTTC. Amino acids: CASSLGSAHEVPYNEQFF.

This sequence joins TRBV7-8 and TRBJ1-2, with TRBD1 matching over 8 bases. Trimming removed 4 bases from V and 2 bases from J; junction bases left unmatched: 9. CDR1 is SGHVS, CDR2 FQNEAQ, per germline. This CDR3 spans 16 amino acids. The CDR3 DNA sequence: TGTGCCAGCAGCTCACCTCCCGGGACAGGAAACTATGGCTACACCTTC. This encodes CASSSPPGTGNYGYTF.

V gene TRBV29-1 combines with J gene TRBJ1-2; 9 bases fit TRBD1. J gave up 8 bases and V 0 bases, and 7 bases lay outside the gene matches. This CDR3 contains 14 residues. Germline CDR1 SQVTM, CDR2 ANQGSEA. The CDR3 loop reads CSVEEHNRGQGYTF. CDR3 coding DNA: TGCAGCGTTGAAGAGCATAACAGGGGGCAAGGCTACACCTTC.

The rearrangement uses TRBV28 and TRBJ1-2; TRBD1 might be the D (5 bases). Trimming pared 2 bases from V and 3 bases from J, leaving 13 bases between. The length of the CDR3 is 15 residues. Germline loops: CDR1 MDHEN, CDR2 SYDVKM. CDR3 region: CASSLQGVIDYGYTF. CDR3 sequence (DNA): TGTGCCAGCAGTTTACAGGGTGTCATTGACTATGGCTACACCTTC.

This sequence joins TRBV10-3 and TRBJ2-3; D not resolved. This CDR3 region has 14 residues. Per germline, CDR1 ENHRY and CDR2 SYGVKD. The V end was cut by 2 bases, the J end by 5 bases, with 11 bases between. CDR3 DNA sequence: TGTGCCATCAGTGAGCCCAGCATAGGAGATACGCAGTATTTT. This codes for CAISEPSIGDTQYF.

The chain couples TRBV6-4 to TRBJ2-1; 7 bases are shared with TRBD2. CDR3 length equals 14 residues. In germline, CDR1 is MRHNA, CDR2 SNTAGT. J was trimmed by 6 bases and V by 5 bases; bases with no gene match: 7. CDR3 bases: TGTGCCAGCAGTCCCGGGACTATAATCAATGAGCAGTTCTTC. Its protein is CASSPGTIINEQFF.

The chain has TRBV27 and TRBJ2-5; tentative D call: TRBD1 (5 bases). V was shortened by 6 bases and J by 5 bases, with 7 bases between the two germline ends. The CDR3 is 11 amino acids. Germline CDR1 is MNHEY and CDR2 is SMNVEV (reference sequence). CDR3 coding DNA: TGTGCCAGCAGCTACAGGGAGACCCAGTACTTC. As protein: CASSYRETQYF.

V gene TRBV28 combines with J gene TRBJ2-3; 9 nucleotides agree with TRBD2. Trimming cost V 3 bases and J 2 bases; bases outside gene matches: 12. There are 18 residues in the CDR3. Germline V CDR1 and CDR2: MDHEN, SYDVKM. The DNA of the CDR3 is TGTGCCAGCAGTTTTTTAGTTGCTAGCGGGGAATTCACAGATACGCAGTATTTT. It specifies CASSFLVASGEFTDTQYF.

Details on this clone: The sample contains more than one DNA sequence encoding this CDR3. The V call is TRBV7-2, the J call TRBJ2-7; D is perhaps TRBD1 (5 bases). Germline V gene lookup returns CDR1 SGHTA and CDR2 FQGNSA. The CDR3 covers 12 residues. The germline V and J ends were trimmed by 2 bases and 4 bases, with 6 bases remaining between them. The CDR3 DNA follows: TGTGCCAGCAGCTTACAGGGTTACGAGCAGTACTTC. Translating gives CASSLQGYEQYF.

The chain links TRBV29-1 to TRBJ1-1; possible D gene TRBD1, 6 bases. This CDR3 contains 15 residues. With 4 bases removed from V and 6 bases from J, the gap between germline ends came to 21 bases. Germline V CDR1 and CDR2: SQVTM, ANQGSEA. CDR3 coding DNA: TGCAGCGTTGTTAACAGGGTCCTGGGGAAGGCTGAAGCTTTCTTT. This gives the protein CSVVNRVLGKAEAFF.